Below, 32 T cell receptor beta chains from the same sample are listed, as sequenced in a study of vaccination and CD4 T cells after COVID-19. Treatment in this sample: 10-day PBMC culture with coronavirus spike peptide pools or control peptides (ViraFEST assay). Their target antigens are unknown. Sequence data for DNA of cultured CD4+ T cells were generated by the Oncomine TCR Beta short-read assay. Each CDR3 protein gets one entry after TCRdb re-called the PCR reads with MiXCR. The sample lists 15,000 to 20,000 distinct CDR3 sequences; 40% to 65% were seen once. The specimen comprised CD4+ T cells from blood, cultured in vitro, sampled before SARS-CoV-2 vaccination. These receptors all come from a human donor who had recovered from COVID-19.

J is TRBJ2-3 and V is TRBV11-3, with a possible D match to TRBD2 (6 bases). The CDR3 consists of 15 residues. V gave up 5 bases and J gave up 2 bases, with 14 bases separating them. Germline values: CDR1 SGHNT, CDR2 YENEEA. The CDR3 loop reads CASSQETRATDTQYF. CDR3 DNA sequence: TGTGCCAGCAGCCAAGAGACTAGGGCCACAGATACGCAGTATTTT.

CDR3 amino acids: CASSRFIGSEPQHF. CDR3 DNA: TGTGCCAGCAGTCGGTTTATCGGGTCGGAGCCCCAGCATTTT. The V call is TRBV27, the J call TRBJ1-5; D remains unclear. This CDR3 is built from 14 residues. Germline-derived CDR1 and CDR2 are MNHEY and SMNVEV (reference sequence). V was clipped by 5 bases and J by 8 bases, with 16 bases between them.

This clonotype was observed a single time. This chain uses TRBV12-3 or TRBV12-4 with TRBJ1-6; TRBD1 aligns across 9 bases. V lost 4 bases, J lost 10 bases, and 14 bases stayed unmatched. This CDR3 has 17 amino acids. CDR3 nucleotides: TGTGCCAGCAGTTCTGAAACCCCCGGGACAGGGCGGTCACCCCTCCACTTT. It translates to CASSSETPGTGRSPLHF.

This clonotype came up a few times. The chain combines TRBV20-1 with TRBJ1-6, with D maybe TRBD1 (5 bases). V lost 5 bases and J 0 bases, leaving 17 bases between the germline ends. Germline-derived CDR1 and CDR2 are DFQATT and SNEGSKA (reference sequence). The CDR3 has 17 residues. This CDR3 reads CSADQPTESSYNSPLHF. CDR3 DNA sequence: TGCAGTGCTGATCAACCGACAGAGAGCTCCTATAATTCACCCCTCCACTTT.

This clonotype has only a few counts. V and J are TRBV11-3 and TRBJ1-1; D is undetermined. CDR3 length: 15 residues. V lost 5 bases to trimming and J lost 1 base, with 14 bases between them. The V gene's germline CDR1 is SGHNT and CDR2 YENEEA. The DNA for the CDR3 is TGTGCCAGCAGCCCACGTTCAGACCAGAACACTGAAGCTTTCTTT. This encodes CASSPRSDQNTEAFF.

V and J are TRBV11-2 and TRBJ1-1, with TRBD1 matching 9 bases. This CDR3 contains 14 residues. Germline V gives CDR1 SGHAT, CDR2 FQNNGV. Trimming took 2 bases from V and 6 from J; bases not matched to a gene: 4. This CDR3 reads CASSLLGQGSEAFF. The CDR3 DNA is TGTGCCAGCAGCTTACTGGGACAGGGATCTGAAGCTTTCTTT. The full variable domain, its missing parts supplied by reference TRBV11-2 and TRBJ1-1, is EAGVAQSPRYKIIEKRQSVAFWCNPISGHATLYWYQQILGQGPKLLIQFQNNGVVDDSQLPKDRFSAERLKGVDSTLKIQPAKLEDSAVYLCASSLLGQGSEAFFGQGTRLTVV.

CDR3 in amino acids: CSAQSGTGGSGNIQYF. DNA of the CDR3: TGCAGTGCTCAGTCCGGGACAGGGGGATCAGGAAACATTCAGTACTTC. The rearrangement links TRBV20-1 to TRBJ2-4; 11 nucleotides align to TRBD1. The CDR3 is 16 amino acids. In germline, CDR1 is DFQATT, CDR2 SNEGSKA (reference sequence). Trimming removed 5 bases from V and 6 bases from J; junction bases left unmatched: 12.

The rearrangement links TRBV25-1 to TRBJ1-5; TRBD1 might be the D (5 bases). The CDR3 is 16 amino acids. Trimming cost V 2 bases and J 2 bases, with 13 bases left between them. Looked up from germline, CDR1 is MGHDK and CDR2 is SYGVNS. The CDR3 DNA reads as TGTGCCAGCAGTGAAAACGGGGGGTATGGCAATCAGCCCCAGCATTTT. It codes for CASSENGGYGNQPQHF.

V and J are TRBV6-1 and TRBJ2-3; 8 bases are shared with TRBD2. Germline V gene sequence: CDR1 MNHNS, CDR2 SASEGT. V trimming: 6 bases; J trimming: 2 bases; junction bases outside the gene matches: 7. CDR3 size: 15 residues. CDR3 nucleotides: TGTGCCAGCAGCGACCGACTAGCGTCCACAGATACGCAGTATTTT. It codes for CASSDRLASTDTQYF.

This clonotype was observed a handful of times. The CDR3 DNA reads as TGTGCCAGCAGGCCGCCGGACAGGGTTTATGGCTACACCTTC. Translating it yields CASRPPDRVYGYTF. This sequence joins TRBV27 and TRBJ1-2; 8 bases line up with TRBD1. The CDR3 covers 14 residues. In germline, CDR1 is MNHEY, CDR2 SMNVEV (reference sequence). Trimming at V came to 6 bases and at J to 5 bases, leaving 8 bases not matched to a gene.

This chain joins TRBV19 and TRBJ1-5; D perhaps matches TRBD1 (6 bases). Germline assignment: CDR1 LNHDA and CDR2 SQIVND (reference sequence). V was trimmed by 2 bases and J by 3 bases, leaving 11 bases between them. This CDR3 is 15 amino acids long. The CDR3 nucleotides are TGTGCCAGTAGTATAAACAGGGAGGTCAATCAGCCCCAGCATTTT. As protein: CASSINREVNQPQHF.

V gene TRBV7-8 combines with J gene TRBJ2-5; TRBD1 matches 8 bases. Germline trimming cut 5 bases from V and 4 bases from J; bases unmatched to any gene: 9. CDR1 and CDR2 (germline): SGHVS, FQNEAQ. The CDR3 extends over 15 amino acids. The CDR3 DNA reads TGTGCCAGCAGCACCCGGGGGCAGGGGGCAGAGACCCAGTACTTC. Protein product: CASSTRGQGAETQYF.

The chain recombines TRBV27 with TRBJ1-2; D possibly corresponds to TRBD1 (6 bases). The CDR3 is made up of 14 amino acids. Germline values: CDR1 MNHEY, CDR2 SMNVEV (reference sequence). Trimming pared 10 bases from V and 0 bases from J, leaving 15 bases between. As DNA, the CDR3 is TGTGCCACCTCAAGGGGGAACTCTAACTATGGCTACACCTTC. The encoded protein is CATSRGNSNYGYTF.

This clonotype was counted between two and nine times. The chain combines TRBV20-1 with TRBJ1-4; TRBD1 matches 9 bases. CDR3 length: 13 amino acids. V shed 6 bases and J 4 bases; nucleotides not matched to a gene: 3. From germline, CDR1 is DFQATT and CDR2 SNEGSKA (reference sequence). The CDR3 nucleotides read TGCAGTGCGGGGGGACAGGGTAATGAAAAACTGTTTTTT. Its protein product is CSAGGQGNEKLFF.

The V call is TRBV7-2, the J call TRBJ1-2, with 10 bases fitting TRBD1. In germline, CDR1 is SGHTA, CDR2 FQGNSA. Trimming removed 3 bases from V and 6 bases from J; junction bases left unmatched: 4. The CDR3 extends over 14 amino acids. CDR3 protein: CASSLTGGGDGYTF. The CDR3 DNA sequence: TGTGCCAGCAGCTTGACAGGGGGCGGAGATGGCTACACCTTC.

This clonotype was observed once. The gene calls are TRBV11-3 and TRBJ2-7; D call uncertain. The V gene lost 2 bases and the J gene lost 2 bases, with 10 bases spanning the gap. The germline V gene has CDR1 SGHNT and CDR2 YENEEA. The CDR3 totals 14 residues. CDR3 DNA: TGTGCCAGCAGCTTACCTAACCCACCCTACGAGCAGTACTTC. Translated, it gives CASSLPNPPYEQYF.

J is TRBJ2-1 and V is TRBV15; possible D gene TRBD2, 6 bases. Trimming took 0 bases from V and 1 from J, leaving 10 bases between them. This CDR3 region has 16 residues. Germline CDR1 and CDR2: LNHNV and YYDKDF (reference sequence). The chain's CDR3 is CATSRDIAGSYNEQFF. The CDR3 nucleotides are TGTGCCACCAGCAGAGATATCGCGGGGTCCTACAATGAGCAGTTCTTC.

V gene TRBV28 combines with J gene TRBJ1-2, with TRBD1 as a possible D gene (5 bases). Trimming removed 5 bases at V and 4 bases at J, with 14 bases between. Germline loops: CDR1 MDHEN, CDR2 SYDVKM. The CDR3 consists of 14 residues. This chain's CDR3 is CASSVPGQTYGYTF. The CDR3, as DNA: TGTGCCAGCAGTGTCCCAGGGCAGACCTATGGCTACACCTTC.

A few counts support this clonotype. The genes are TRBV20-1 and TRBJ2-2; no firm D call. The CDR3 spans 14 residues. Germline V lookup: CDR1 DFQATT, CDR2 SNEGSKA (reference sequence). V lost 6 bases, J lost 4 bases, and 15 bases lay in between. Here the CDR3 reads CSAGITVGTGELFF. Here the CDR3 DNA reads TGCAGTGCCGGAATAACCGTAGGCACCGGGGAGCTGTTTTTT.

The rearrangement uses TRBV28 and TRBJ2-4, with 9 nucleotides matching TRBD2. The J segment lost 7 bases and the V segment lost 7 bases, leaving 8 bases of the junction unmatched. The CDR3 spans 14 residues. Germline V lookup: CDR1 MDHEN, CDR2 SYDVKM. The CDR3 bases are TGTGCCAGCACCGTAGCGGGAGTGACGAACATTCAGTACTTC. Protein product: CASTVAGVTNIQYF.

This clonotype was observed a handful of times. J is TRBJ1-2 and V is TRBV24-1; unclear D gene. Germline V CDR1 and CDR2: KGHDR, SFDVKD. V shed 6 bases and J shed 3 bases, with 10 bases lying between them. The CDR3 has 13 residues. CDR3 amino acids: CATSKDGYYGYTF. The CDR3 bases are TGTGCCACCAGTAAAGACGGATACTATGGCTACACCTTC.

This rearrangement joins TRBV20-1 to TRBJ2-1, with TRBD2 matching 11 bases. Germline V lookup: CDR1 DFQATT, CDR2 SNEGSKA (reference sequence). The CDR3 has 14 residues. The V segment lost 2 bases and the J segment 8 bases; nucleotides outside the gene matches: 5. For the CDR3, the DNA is TGCAGTGCTAGAAGACTAGCGGGAAGGGATGAGCAGTTCTTC. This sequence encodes CSARRLAGRDEQFF.

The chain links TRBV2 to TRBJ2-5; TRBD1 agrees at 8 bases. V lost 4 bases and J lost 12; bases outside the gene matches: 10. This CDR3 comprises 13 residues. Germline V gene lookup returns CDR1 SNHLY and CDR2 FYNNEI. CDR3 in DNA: TGTGCCAGCAGTGGGGGTCTACAGGGGGTAAAGTACTTC. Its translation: CASSGGLQGVKYF.

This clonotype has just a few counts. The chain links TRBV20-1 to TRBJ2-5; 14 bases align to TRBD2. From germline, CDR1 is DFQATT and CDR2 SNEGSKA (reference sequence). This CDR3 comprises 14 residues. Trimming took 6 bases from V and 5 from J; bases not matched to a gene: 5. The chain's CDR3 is CSATSGRAFETQYF. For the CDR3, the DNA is TGCAGTGCGACTAGCGGGAGGGCCTTCGAGACCCAGTACTTC.

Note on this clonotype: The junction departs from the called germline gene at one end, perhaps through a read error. The chain's CDR3 is CASSLNTHNERFF. The CDR3 region has the DNA TGTGCCAGCAGCTTGAACACGCACAATGAGCGGTTCTTC. This chain connects TRBV5-4 to TRBJ2-1; D is undetermined. CDR3 size: 13 residues. The germline V gene has CDR1 SGHNT and CDR2 YYREEE (reference sequence).

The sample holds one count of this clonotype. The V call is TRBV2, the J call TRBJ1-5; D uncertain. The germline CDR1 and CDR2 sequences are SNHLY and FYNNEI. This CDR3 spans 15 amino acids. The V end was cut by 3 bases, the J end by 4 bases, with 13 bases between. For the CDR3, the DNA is TGTGCCAGCAGTGAGGGTCCTAACAAGAATCAGCCCCAGCATTTT. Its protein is CASSEGPNKNQPQHF.

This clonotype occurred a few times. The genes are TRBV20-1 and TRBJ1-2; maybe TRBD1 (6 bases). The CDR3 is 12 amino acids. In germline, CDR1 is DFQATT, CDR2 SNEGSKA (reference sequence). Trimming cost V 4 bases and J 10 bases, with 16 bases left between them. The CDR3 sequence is CSATNRDTSYTF. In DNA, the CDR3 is TGCAGTGCTACAAACCGGGACACCTCCTACACCTTC.

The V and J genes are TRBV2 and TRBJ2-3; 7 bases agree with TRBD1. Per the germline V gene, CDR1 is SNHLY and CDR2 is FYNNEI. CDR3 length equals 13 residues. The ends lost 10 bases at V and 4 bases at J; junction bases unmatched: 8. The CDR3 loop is CATGQVFPDTQYF. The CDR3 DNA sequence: TGTGCCACAGGACAGGTTTTCCCAGATACGCAGTATTTT.

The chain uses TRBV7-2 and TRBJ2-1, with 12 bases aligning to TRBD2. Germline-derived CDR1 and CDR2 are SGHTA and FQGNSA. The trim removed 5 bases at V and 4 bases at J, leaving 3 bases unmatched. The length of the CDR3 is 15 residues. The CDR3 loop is CASSTGLAGYNEQFF. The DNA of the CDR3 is TGTGCCAGCAGCACCGGACTAGCGGGGTACAATGAGCAGTTCTTC.

CDR3 sequence: CSASGGNTEAFF. The CDR3, as DNA: TGCAGTGCTAGTGGAGGGAACACTGAAGCTTTCTTT. This chain uses TRBV20-1 with TRBJ1-1; D remains ambiguous. This CDR3 region has 12 residues. V was cut by 3 bases and J by 1 base, with 6 bases left in between. Germline V gene lookup returns CDR1 DFQATT and CDR2 SNEGSKA (reference sequence).

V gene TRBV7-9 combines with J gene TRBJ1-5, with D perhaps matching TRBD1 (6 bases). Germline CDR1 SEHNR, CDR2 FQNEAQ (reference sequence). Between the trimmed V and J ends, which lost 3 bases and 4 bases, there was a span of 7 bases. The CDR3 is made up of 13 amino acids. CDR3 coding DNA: TGTGCCAGCAGCTTGACAGGTAATCAGCCCCAGCATTTT. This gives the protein CASSLTGNQPQHF.

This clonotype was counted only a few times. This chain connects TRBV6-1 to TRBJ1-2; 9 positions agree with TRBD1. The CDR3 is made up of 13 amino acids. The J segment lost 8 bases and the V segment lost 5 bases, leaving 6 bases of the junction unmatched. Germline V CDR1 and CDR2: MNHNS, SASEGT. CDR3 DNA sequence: TGTGCCAGCAGTCGGACAGGGGCGGTCGGCTACACCTTC. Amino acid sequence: CASSRTGAVGYTF.